The 21 T cell receptor beta chains in this list originate from one sample, sequenced in a study of cytomegalovirus exposure and HLA in healthy donors. PCR was performed using 60 Vbeta and 13 Jbeta primers. Generated by immunoSEQ multiplex PCR, the TCRdb table keeps only in-frame clones and is missing some. The repertoire holds over 50,000 clones, with 80% to 90% as singletons. The sequencing input was PBMCs. Receptor source: a young man in good health and CMV-seronegative.

The CDR3 DNA reads TGTGCCAGCAGCTTAGAGGGACTAGCGGGAGGGACGCAGTATTTT. Protein: CASSLEGLAGGTQYF. The chain employs TRBV7-8 and TRBJ2-3, with TRBD2 identical over 16 bases. From germline, CDR1 is SGHVS and CDR2 FQNEAQ. The CDR3 length is 15 residues. The V segment lost 1 base and the J segment 9 bases; nucleotides outside the gene matches: 1.

V gene TRBV7-9 combines with J gene TRBJ2-1, with D perhaps TRBD2 (7 bases). Trimming pared 5 bases from V and 8 bases from J, leaving 19 bases between. CDR3 length equals 15 residues. The germline gives CDR1 SEHNR, CDR2 FQNEAQ (reference sequence). The CDR3 DNA sequence: TGTGCCAGCAGCGAGAGGGGGGGGCCCTCGGATGAGCAGTTCTTC. Translated, it gives CASSERGGPSDEQFF.

The genes are TRBV30 and TRBJ1-2, with D hard to call. Trimming took 4 bases from V and 1 from J, leaving 10 bases between them. Per germline, CDR1 GTSNPN and CDR2 SVGIG (reference sequence). The CDR3 runs to 13 residues. The CDR3 DNA reads as TGTGCCTGGACCGAGGCGATTAACTATGGCTACACCTTC. It encodes CAWTEAINYGYTF.

This rearrangement joins TRBV4-1 to TRBJ2-3, with 9 bases matching TRBD2. This CDR3 has 13 amino acids. Germline V CDR1 and CDR2: MGHRA, YSYEKL. Trimming took 5 bases from V and 3 from J; bases not matched to a gene: 0. DNA for the CDR3: TGCGCCAGCAGCGGACTAGCGACAGATACGCAGTATTTT. Its protein product is CASSGLATDTQYF.

This chain joins TRBV2 and TRBJ1-6, with 8 bases identical to TRBD1. Germline values: CDR1 SNHLY, CDR2 FYNNEI. V lost 7 bases and J lost 0; bases outside the gene matches: 5. CDR3 length equals 16 residues. The CDR3 here is CASIEDRASYNSPLHF. In DNA, the CDR3 is TGTGCCAGCATCGAGGACAGGGCCTCCTATAATTCACCCCTCCACTTT.

The V gene is TRBV18, the J gene TRBJ1-4, with D possibly matching TRBD1 (5 bases). Germline V gives CDR1 KGHSH, CDR2 LQKENI. The V gene lost 2 bases and the J gene lost 0 bases, with 10 bases spanning the gap. CDR3 length equals 16 residues. The DNA of the CDR3 is TGTGCCAGCTCACCAGCCGGGACTGCAACTAATGAAAAACTGTTTTTT. Its translation: CASSPAGTATNEKLFF.

The chain carries TRBV18 and TRBJ2-7; D is possibly TRBD1 (6 bases). The ends were cut back, 6 bases at V and 6 bases at J, with 15 bases in the middle. From germline, CDR1 is KGHSH and CDR2 LQKENI. This CDR3 region has 13 residues. CDR3 residues: CASSPREGGEQYF. For the CDR3, the DNA is TGTGCCAGCTCTCCTCGGGAAGGGGGCGAGCAGTACTTC.

This clone appeared once. The chain is built from TRBV15 and TRBJ2-2; 7 nucleotides agree with TRBD1. CDR3 length equals 14 residues. V shed 5 bases, J shed 6 bases, and the junction held 6 bases outside the gene matches. Germline V CDR1 and CDR2: LNHNV, YYDKDF (reference sequence). The CDR3 loop reads CATSGDRVPGELFF. In nucleotides, the CDR3 is TGTGCCACCAGCGGCGACAGGGTACCCGGGGAGCTGTTTTTT.

V and J are TRBV10-3 and TRBJ2-2; TRBD1 matches 7 bases. V dropped 6 bases and J dropped 1; count of bases not matched to a gene: 2. Germline CDR1 and CDR2: ENHRY and SYGVKD. The CDR3 covers 14 residues. Here the CDR3 reads CAISGTENTGELFF. The CDR3 DNA follows: TGTGCCATCAGCGGGACAGAGAACACCGGGGAGCTGTTTTTT.

The rearrangement joins TRBV30 to TRBJ2-2; weak D call: TRBD1 (6 bases). Germline V lookup: CDR1 GTSNPN, CDR2 SVGIG (reference sequence). Between the trimmed V and J ends, which lost 3 bases and 1 base, there was a span of 9 bases. The CDR3 extends over 14 amino acids. This CDR3 is CAWSTGQNTGELFF. In nucleotides, the CDR3 is TGTGCCTGGAGCACGGGACAGAACACCGGGGAGCTGTTTTTT. Full variable domain (rest looked up from reference TRBV30 and TRBJ2-2): SQTIHQWPATLVQPVGSPLSLECTVEGTSNPNLYWYRQAAGRGLQLLFYSVGIGQISSEVPQNLSASRPQDRQFILSSKKLLLSDSGFYLCAWSTGQNTGELFFGEGSRLTVL.

The rearrangement uses TRBV28 and TRBJ1-4; a weak D match, TRBD1 (5 bases). There are 12 residues in the CDR3. Germline CDR1 reads MDHEN; CDR2 reads SYDVKM. Trimming removed 7 bases from V and 5 bases from J, with 8 bases in between. The CDR3 region is CASTRGNEKLFF. The CDR3 nucleotides read TGTGCCAGCACAAGGGGCAATGAAAAACTGTTTTTT.

The gene calls are TRBV7-9 and TRBJ1-5, with 9 bases aligning to TRBD1. The CDR3 contains 17 residues. The germline V gene encodes CDR1 SEHNR and CDR2 FQNEAQ (reference sequence). Trimming cost V 4 bases and J 10 bases; bases outside gene matches: 17. The CDR3 DNA reads TGTGCCAGCAGCTCCACAAACTCCCGGGACAGGGAACGTCCCCAGCATTTT. Translated, it gives CASSSTNSRDRERPQHF.

The gene calls are TRBV10-3 and TRBJ1-4, with 11 bases lining up with TRBD1. Germline CDR1 is ENHRY and CDR2 is SYGVKD. With 2 bases clipped from V and 7 bases from J, the junction kept 0 bases outside the gene matches. CDR3 size: 14 residues. Here the CDR3 reads CAISEGQGAEKLFF. The CDR3 coding sequence is TGTGCCATCAGTGAGGGACAGGGGGCTGAAAAACTGTTTTTT.

The chain uses TRBV2 and TRBJ2-5; 7 bases line up with TRBD1. Per germline, CDR1 SNHLY and CDR2 FYNNEI. CDR3 length equals 15 residues. Losses at the gene ends were 6 bases for V and 4 bases for J; bases not matched to a gene: 11. The CDR3 region is CASSPRQGSGETQYF. The CDR3 DNA reads TGTGCCAGCAGCCCCAGACAGGGATCGGGAGAGACCCAGTACTTC.

V usage is TRBV6-5 and J usage is TRBJ2-7; tentative D call: TRBD2 (5 bases). V was cut by 4 bases and J by 3 bases, with 10 bases left in between. CDR3 length: 13 amino acids. Germline loops: CDR1 MNHEY, CDR2 SVGAGI. CDR3 sequence: CASSSNGVYEQYF. CDR3 sequence (DNA): TGTGCCAGCAGTTCCAACGGGGTCTACGAGCAGTACTTC.

Judged by abundance, this clone is medium-sized. V and J are TRBV7-8 and TRBJ1-3; maybe TRBD1 (6 bases). The germline V and J ends were trimmed by 11 bases and 4 bases, with 18 bases remaining between them. Looked up from germline, CDR1 is SGHVS and CDR2 is FQNEAQ. CDR3 length: 14 residues. CDR3 in DNA: TGTGCCTGTACTCAGGGGTCTTCCGGAAACACCATATATTTT. Translated: CACTQGSSGNTIYF.

V gene TRBV27 combines with J gene TRBJ1-2; 9 positions agree with TRBD1. The J segment lost 8 bases and the V segment lost 5 bases, leaving 9 bases of the junction unmatched. Germline-derived CDR1 and CDR2 are MNHEY and SMNVEV (reference sequence). The CDR3 length is 14 residues. The DNA for the CDR3 is TGTGCCAGCAGTAAGAGCAGACAGGGGGTAGGCTACACCTTC. Amino acid sequence: CASSKSRQGVGYTF.

The genes are TRBV2 and TRBJ2-3; D possibly corresponds to TRBD2 (6 bases). This CDR3 has 15 residues. Germline loops: CDR1 SNHLY, CDR2 FYNNEI. Trimming took 2 bases from V and 2 from J, leaving 11 bases between them. The CDR3 spells CASSEYRGNTDTQYF. The CDR3 nucleotides are TGTGCCAGCAGTGAATACCGGGGGAACACAGATACGCAGTATTTT.

The J gene is TRBJ2-1, the V gene TRBV11-2; 9 nucleotides agree with TRBD1. Germline trimming cut 4 bases from V and 8 bases from J; bases unmatched to any gene: 9. Per the germline V gene, CDR1 is SGHAT and CDR2 is FQNNGV. This CDR3 comprises 15 residues. CDR3 sequence (DNA): TGTGCCAGCAGCTCGCCGGGACAGGGAAGGTATGAGCAGTTCTTC. This codes for CASSSPGQGRYEQFF. The full variable domain, with the rest looked up from reference TRBV11-2 and TRBJ2-1, is EAGVAQSPRYKIIEKRQSVAFWCNPISGHATLYWYQQILGQGPKLLIQFQNNGVVDDSQLPKDRFSAERLKGVDSTLKIQPAKLEDSAVYLCASSSPGQGRYEQFFGPGTRLTVL.

This chain uses TRBV10-1 with TRBJ2-2; 8 bases are shared with TRBD2. Germline V gene sequence: CDR1 WNHNN, CDR2 SYGVQD (reference sequence). V shed 6 bases and J 10 bases; nucleotides not matched to a gene: 4. The CDR3 is 12 residues long. As DNA, the CDR3 is TGCGCCAGCAGCCCGGGGGGGGTGGAGCTGTTTTTT. It yields the protein CASSPGGVELFF.

The V and J genes are TRBV28 and TRBJ1-2, with TRBD1 as a possible D gene (6 bases). The CDR3 extends over 15 amino acids. Germline CDR1 MDHEN, CDR2 SYDVKM. V lost 7 bases and J 0 bases, leaving 15 bases between the germline ends. CDR3 sequence reads: CASNDRPTANYGYTF. CDR3 in DNA: TGTGCCAGCAATGACAGGCCAACCGCTAACTATGGCTACACCTTC.